Below are 28 T cell receptor beta chains sequenced from a single sample in a study of blood T cells in healthy people across ages. With a J-beta primer mix and a sample-barcoded 5' primer, a second PCR ran about 7 to 12 cycles. TCRdb reprocessed the 5' RACE reads with MiXCR, giving one entry per CDR3 protein. This table has 600,000 or so distinct CDR3 sequences, roughly 48% appearing once. The sample comprised blood. All receptors come from a man at least 80 years old in good health.

The genes are TRBV4-1 and TRBJ2-5; D is possibly TRBD1 or TRBD2 (5 bases each). CDR3 length: 14 residues. V lost 0 bases, J lost 4 bases, and 9 bases lay in between. Germline CDR1 reads MGHRA; CDR2 reads YSYEKL. CDR3 in amino acids: CASSQDTGAETQYF. CDR3 nucleotides: TGCGCCAGCAGCCAAGATACCGGGGCAGAGACCCAGTACTTC.

The chain links TRBV10-3 to TRBJ1-1, with D tentatively TRBD1 (6 bases). CDR1 and CDR2 from the germline V gene are ENHRY and SYGVKD. V gave up 4 bases and J gave up 0 bases, with 15 bases separating them. The length of the CDR3 is 16 residues. The CDR3 nucleotides are TGTGCCATCAGTGTAGGAGTTGGGGGCCTGAACACTGAAGCTTTCTTT. It is translated as CAISVGVGGLNTEAFF.

This clonotype was picked up many times. The chain joins TRBV6-6 to TRBJ1-1; tentatively, D is TRBD1 (5 bases). Germline V gene lookup returns CDR1 MNHNY and CDR2 SVGAGI (reference sequence). Trimming removed 9 bases from V and 3 bases from J, with 17 bases in between. The CDR3 has 14 amino acids. CDR3 loop: CASGKRDQYTEAFF. The CDR3, as DNA: TGTGCCAGTGGGAAAAGGGACCAATACACTGAAGCTTTCTTT.

CDR3 amino acids: CASSPAGTRETQYF. CDR3 DNA sequence: TGTGCCAGCAGTCCTGCAGGGACGCGCGAGACCCAGTACTTC. J is TRBJ2-5 and V is TRBV7-2, with D perhaps assigned TRBD1 or TRBD2 (5 bases each). Germline CDR1 and CDR2: SGHTA and FQGNSA. The V and J ends lost 6 bases and 5 bases respectively, with 16 bases between them. There are 14 residues in the CDR3.

CDR3 sequence: CASSYRKPPYEQYF. As DNA, the CDR3 is TGTGCCAGCAGTTATCGGAAGCCTCCCTACGAGCAGTACTTC. The chain links TRBV6-5 to TRBJ2-7; D not certain. This CDR3 contains 14 residues. Germline loops: CDR1 MNHEY, CDR2 SVGAGI. Trimming removed 3 bases at V and 2 bases at J, with 11 bases between.

The chain couples TRBV27 to TRBJ2-2; D is tentatively TRBD1 or TRBD2 (5 bases each). The CDR3 length is 13 residues. Germline values: CDR1 MNHEY, CDR2 SMNVEV (reference sequence). The V end was cut by 7 bases, the J end by 4 bases, with 10 bases between. The chain's CDR3 is CASTGSGTGELFF. The CDR3 nucleotides read TGTGCCAGCACAGGGAGCGGCACCGGGGAGCTGTTTTTT.

This sequence joins TRBV20-1 and TRBJ2-7; 7 nucleotides agree with TRBD1. CDR3 length equals 13 residues. Germline V lookup: CDR1 DFQATT, CDR2 SNEGSKA (reference sequence). V lost 3 bases, J lost 2 bases, and 4 bases stayed unmatched. CDR3 protein: CSASRQGAYEQYF. The CDR3 coding sequence is TGCAGTGCTAGTCGGCAGGGGGCCTACGAGCAGTACTTC.

This clonotype was counted between two and nine times. V usage is TRBV6-6 and J usage is TRBJ1-5; 8 bases match TRBD1. Germline loops: CDR1 MNHNY, CDR2 SVGAGI (reference sequence). J was trimmed by 0 bases and V by 2 bases; bases with no gene match: 6. CDR3 length: 17 amino acids. The CDR3 protein is CASSYGLGTGSNQPQHF. As DNA, the CDR3 is TGTGCCAGCAGTTACGGTCTGGGGACAGGTAGCAATCAGCCCCAGCATTTT.

This chain links TRBV20-1 with TRBJ2-7, with a possible D match to TRBD2 (7 bases). Trimming stripped 0 bases from V and 4 bases from J, with 16 bases between. Germline CDR1 is DFQATT and CDR2 is SNEGSKA (reference sequence). This CDR3 is 15 amino acids long. CDR3 nucleotides: TGCAGTGCTAGAGATGCTGGGGGGGCCTTTTACGAGCAGTACTTC. Its translation is CSARDAGGAFYEQYF.

The rearrangement joins TRBV29-1 to TRBJ2-1, with D perhaps matching TRBD2 (6 bases). Germline V gene lookup returns CDR1 SQVTM and CDR2 ANQGSEA. CDR3 length: 14 amino acids. CDR3 nucleotides: TGCAACGGAGGGACCCAGGGTGGGTACAATGAGCAGTTCTTC. Translated: CNGGTQGGYNEQFF.

The CDR3 sequence: CATRRYRIFGANVLTF. The CDR3 DNA sequence: TGTGCCACCCGAAGGTATCGAATATTTGGGGCCAACGTCCTGACTTTC. This chain uses TRBV24-1 with TRBJ2-6; D gene ambiguous. The ends were cut back, 9 bases at V and 3 bases at J, with 17 bases in the middle. Germline V CDR1 and CDR2: KGHDR, SFDVKD. This CDR3 has 16 amino acids.

This clonotype was observed a handful of times. The chain is built from TRBV7-9 and TRBJ2-6, with 8 positions matching TRBD2. The CDR3 runs 18 residues. The germline V gene encodes CDR1 SEHNR and CDR2 FQNEAQ (reference sequence). The trim removed 1 base at V and 2 bases at J, leaving 7 bases unmatched. DNA of the CDR3: TGTGCCAGCAGCTTAGATACTAGCGGCAATGCTGGGGCCAACGTCCTGACTTTC. Translating gives CASSLDTSGNAGANVLTF.

This clonotype was recorded a few times. The genes are TRBV7-2 and TRBJ2-1, with TRBD2 matching 8 bases. The V gene's germline CDR1 is SGHTA and CDR2 FQGNSA. J gave up 8 bases and V 5 bases, and 8 bases lay outside the gene matches. The CDR3 is made up of 14 amino acids. In nucleotides, the CDR3 is TGTGCCAGCAGCCGGGGGGGCGGGAAGGATGAGCAGTTCTTC. Its translation is CASSRGGGKDEQFF.

This clonotype was counted at least ten times. DNA for the CDR3: TGTGCCAGCGTAGAACAGCGGGGGGGCCCAGGCAGTGAGCAGTTCTTC. The encoded protein is CASVEQRGGPGSEQFF. The chain couples TRBV6-6 to TRBJ2-1; 10 bases line up with TRBD2. This CDR3 spans 16 amino acids. Losses at the gene ends were 8 bases for V and 9 bases for J; bases not matched to a gene: 16. Germline assignment: CDR1 MNHNY and CDR2 SVGAGI (reference sequence).

The genes are TRBV6-2 or TRBV6-3 and TRBJ1-2; 7 nucleotides agree with TRBD1. The V gene's germline CDR1 is MNHEY and CDR2 SVGEGT. Trimming at V came to 6 bases and at J to 0 bases, leaving 7 bases not matched to a gene. This CDR3 contains 15 residues. Here the CDR3 DNA reads TGTGCCAGCAGCCCACCGGGACAGACTAACTATGGCTACACCTTC. It encodes CASSPPGQTNYGYTF.

The chain uses TRBV11-2 and TRBJ2-3; D not certain. The germline CDR1 and CDR2 sequences are SGHAT and FQNNGV. The CDR3 sequence is 16 residues long. The V end lost 2 bases, the J end lost 0 bases, and 12 bases lay between the germline ends. CDR3 sequence reads: CASSLSSPSSTDTQYF. CDR3 coding DNA: TGTGCCAGCAGCTTAAGTTCACCATCTAGCACAGATACGCAGTATTTT.

The chain couples TRBV20-1 to TRBJ2-1, with 12 bases aligning to TRBD2. The CDR3 runs to 14 residues. V lost 6 bases and J lost 8; bases outside the gene matches: 8. Germline CDR1 and CDR2: DFQATT and SNEGSKA (reference sequence). CDR3 DNA sequence: TGCAGTGCCCTGGCCCTAGCGGGAGGGTATGAGCAGTTCTTC. Translation: CSALALAGGYEQFF.

This sequence joins TRBV28 and TRBJ2-7; D call uncertain. Germline values: CDR1 MDHEN, CDR2 SYDVKM. The CDR3 spans 11 residues. Trimming took 6 bases from V and 3 from J, leaving 6 bases between them. CDR3 loop: CASRLNYEQYF. CDR3 bases: TGTGCCAGCAGGCTAAACTACGAGCAGTACTTC.

The V gene is TRBV20-1, the J gene TRBJ1-4; no definite D call. CDR3 length equals 16 residues. Deletions cut 0 bases from V and 0 bases from J, with 11 bases between. CDR1 DFQATT and CDR2 SNEGSKA come from the germline V gene (reference sequence). In DNA, the CDR3 is TGCAGTGCTAGAGAACCAGCGAGCGCAACTAATGAAAAACTGTTTTTT. Protein product: CSAREPASATNEKLFF.

The rearrangement uses TRBV3-1 and TRBJ2-2, with TRBD2 as a possible D gene (7 bases). CDR1 LGHDT and CDR2 YNNKEL come from the germline V gene (reference sequence). CDR3 size: 17 residues. Trimming took 3 bases from V and 4 from J, leaving 18 bases between them. The chain's CDR3 is CASSHRDKGGVTGELFF. The CDR3 DNA is TGTGCCAGCAGCCACCGGGATAAAGGGGGGGTCACCGGGGAGCTGTTTTTT. Drawing the rest from reference TRBV3-1 and TRBJ2-2, the complete variable domain is DTAVSQTPKYLVTQMGNDKSIKCEQNLGHDTMYWYKQDSKKFLKIMFSYNNKELIINETVPNRFSPKSPDKAHLNLHINSLELGDSAVYFCASSHRDKGGVTGELFFGEGSRLTVL.

The CDR3 spells CASSGLAGSTDTQYF. As DNA, the CDR3 is TGTGCCAGCAGCGGATTAGCGGGGAGCACAGATACGCAGTATTTT. The V gene is TRBV9, the J gene TRBJ2-3; 8 positions match TRBD2. This CDR3 contains 15 residues. Trimming took 3 bases from V and 0 from J; bases not matched to a gene: 3. The germline V gene has CDR1 SGDLS and CDR2 YYNGEE.

This clonotype occurred a few times. This chain joins TRBV5-1 and TRBJ2-3; D perhaps matches TRBD2 (6 bases). Trimming removed 4 bases from V and 2 bases from J, with 17 bases in between. Germline V gene lookup returns CDR1 SGHRS and CDR2 YFSETQ. There are 16 residues in the CDR3. The CDR3 nucleotides are TGCGCCAGCAGCCAAGCCCCGGCGGGGACCACAGATACGCAGTATTTT. Translated: CASSQAPAGTTDTQYF.

This clonotype has a handful of counts. The V and J genes are TRBV7-9 and TRBJ2-7; perhaps TRBD2 as D (6 bases). CDR3 size: 14 residues. V was shortened by 4 bases and J by 3 bases, with 13 bases between the two germline ends. Germline CDR1 SEHNR, CDR2 FQNEAQ (reference sequence). The CDR3 loop reads CASSSGLYNYEQYF. The CDR3, as DNA: TGTGCCAGCAGCTCGGGACTTTACAACTACGAGCAGTACTTC.

The chain has TRBV11-2 and TRBJ2-1; 8 nucleotides align to TRBD2. Germline loops: CDR1 SGHAT, CDR2 FQNNGV. After removal of 3 bases from V and 7 bases from J, the junction contained 11 bases not matched to a gene. The CDR3 runs to 16 residues. The CDR3 region has the DNA TGTGCCAGCAGCTTTCGAGGCGGGAGGACCTCTAATGAGCAGTTCTTC. Amino acids: CASSFRGGRTSNEQFF.

This clonotype was detected only once. The genes are TRBV7-9 and TRBJ2-3, with D unclear. V lost 4 bases to trimming and J lost 7 bases, with 6 bases between them. CDR1 and CDR2 (germline): SEHNR, FQNEAQ (reference sequence). This CDR3 is built from 11 residues. This CDR3 is CASSSGHTQYF. CDR3 nucleotides: TGTGCCAGCAGCTCCGGCCATACGCAGTATTTT.

The chain employs TRBV18 and TRBJ2-5; D may be TRBD2 (5 bases). Germline lookup yields CDR1 KGHSH and CDR2 LQKENI. CDR3 length: 14 amino acids. Trimming removed 3 bases at V and 7 bases at J, with 15 bases between. The CDR3 DNA reads TGTGCCAGCTCACCCCCCGGGCTCGGGGTGACCCAGTACTTC. This encodes CASSPPGLGVTQYF.

This clonotype was seen only a few times. The chain recombines TRBV7-9 with TRBJ2-3; D might be TRBD1 or TRBD2, each matching 5 bases. CDR3 length: 15 residues. Trimming stripped 8 bases from V and 3 bases from J, with 18 bases between. The germline V gene encodes CDR1 SEHNR and CDR2 FQNEAQ (reference sequence). The CDR3 DNA reads as TGTGCCAGCCTCAATCGGGACGTTAAGACAGATACGCAGTATTTT. It translates to CASLNRDVKTDTQYF.

This clonotype appeared a few times. This sequence joins TRBV20-1 and TRBJ2-3, with 9 nucleotides matching TRBD2. Germline V lookup: CDR1 DFQATT, CDR2 SNEGSKA (reference sequence). J was trimmed by 1 base and V by 2 bases; bases with no gene match: 13. This CDR3 comprises 18 residues. The CDR3 region is CSARYMGREREGTDTQYF. As DNA, the CDR3 is TGCAGTGCTAGATATATGGGCCGGGAGCGGGAGGGCACAGATACGCAGTATTTT.